These 4 T cell receptor beta chains came from one sample sequenced in a study of blood T cell repertoires in COVID-19 (dated by TCRdb to about 2020). Library creation used the immunoSEQ multiplex PCR assay. This immuneACCESS table, as held by TCRdb, lists in-frame sequences with V and J called but not all clones. Of the missing ones, under half trace to an unresolved V gene in checked studies; the others have no known cause. This sample lists about 350,000 clones; roughly 90% were detected once. Just over 7% of the sample is in the top ten clones. Input material: peripheral blood. Source of these receptors: a woman aged 60-70 years with COVID-19, enrolled during active disease.

The chain uses TRBV12-3 or TRBV12-4 and TRBJ1-2, with 7 bases matching TRBD1. The CDR3 has 13 residues. J was trimmed by 7 bases and V by 2 bases; bases with no gene match: 4. The CDR3 loop reads CASSLNRGFGYTF. As DNA, the CDR3 is TGTGCCAGCAGTTTAAACAGGGGCTTTGGCTACACCTTC.

This clone was seen a single time. V usage is TRBV7-3 and J usage is TRBJ2-2, with TRBD1 matching over 10 bases. Germline loops: CDR1 SGHTA, CDR2 FQGTGA. The CDR3 is 17 amino acids. V dropped 0 bases and J dropped 1; count of bases not matched to a gene: 2. CDR3 in amino acids: CASSLTWDRGNTGELFF. The CDR3 DNA reads TGTGCCAGCAGCTTAACGTGGGACAGGGGGAACACCGGGGAGCTGTTTTTT.

This chain connects TRBV4-1 to TRBJ1-1; no firm D call. The CDR3 loop spans 14 amino acids. Germline values: CDR1 MGHRA, CDR2 YSYEKL. V gave up 1 base and J gave up 3 bases, with 9 bases separating them. In nucleotides, the CDR3 is TGCGCCAGCAGCCAAGTGGACTGGCACACTGAAGCTTTCTTT. Its translation: CASSQVDWHTEAFF.

V is TRBV5-1 and J is TRBJ2-5; 11 bases align to TRBD2. Germline CDR1 SGHRS, CDR2 YFSETQ. The CDR3 is made up of 17 amino acids. Trimming cost V 4 bases and J 4 bases; bases outside gene matches: 12. The CDR3 loop is CASSTGSGGALTETQYF. In nucleotides, the CDR3 is TGCGCCAGCAGCACCGGTAGCGGGGGGGCCTTGACAGAGACCCAGTACTTC. Drawing the rest from reference TRBV5-1 and TRBJ2-5, the complete variable domain is KAGVTQTPRYLIKTRGQQVTLSCSPISGHRSVSWYQQTPGQGLQFLFEYFSETQRNKGNFPGRFSGRQFSNSRSEMNVSTLELGDSALYLCASSTGSGGALTETQYFGPGTRLLVL.